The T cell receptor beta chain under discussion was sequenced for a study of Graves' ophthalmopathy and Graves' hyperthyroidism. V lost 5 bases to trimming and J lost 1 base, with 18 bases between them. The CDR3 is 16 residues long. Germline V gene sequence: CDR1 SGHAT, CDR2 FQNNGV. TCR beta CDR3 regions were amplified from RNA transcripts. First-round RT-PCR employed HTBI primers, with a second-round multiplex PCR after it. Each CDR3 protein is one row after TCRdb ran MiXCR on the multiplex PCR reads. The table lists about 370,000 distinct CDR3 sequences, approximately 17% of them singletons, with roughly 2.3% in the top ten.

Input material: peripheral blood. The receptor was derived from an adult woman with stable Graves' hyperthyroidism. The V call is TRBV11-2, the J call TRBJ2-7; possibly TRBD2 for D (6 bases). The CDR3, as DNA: TGTGCCAGCAGCCCAGTGGGGAGGTCAGGGTCCTACGAGCAGTACTTC. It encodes CASSPVGRSGSYEQYF.